This is a list of T cell receptor beta chains from one sample in a study of lymphopenia after photon versus proton radiotherapy. Here immunoSEQ multiplex PCR was the method, and the copy in TCRdb shows in-frame clones only, minus some. Among around 18,000 clones listed, approximately 82% were seen once. The input for sequencing was peripheral blood, taken from a patient treated with proton-based radiotherapy. The receptors were gathered from a man in his sixties or seventies with pancreatic cancer. Each CDR3 is given with its conserved first and last residue. The D gene is left open where the match is weak. Clone sizes are given selectively: once, few, many, or a class where the clone is expanded.

d_gene: NA
j_gene: TRBJ2-7
abundance: NA
v_gene: TRBV19
CDR3nt: TGTGCCATCTCGAATCCCCCTACCTACGAGCAGTACTTC
CDR3aa: CAISNPPTYEQYF

d_gene: NA
j_gene: TRBJ1-2
abundance: NA
v_gene: TRBV7-3
CDR3nt: TGTGCCAGCAGCTTAGATGGGGAATATGGCTACACCTTC
CDR3aa: CASSLDGEYGYTF

d_gene: NA
j_gene: TRBJ1-3
abundance: NA
v_gene: TRBV19
CDR3nt: TGTGCCAGTAGTAGGATGATCTCTGGAAACACCATATATTTT
CDR3aa: CASSRMISGNTIYF

d_gene: TRBD1
j_gene: TRBJ2-5
abundance: NA
v_gene: TRBV11-2
CDR3nt: TGTGCCAGCAGCTTCTCTCCGGGACAGAAAGAGACCCAGTACTTC
CDR3aa: CASSFSPGQKETQYF

d_gene: TRBD1
j_gene: TRBJ1-6
abundance: NA
v_gene: TRBV5-1
CDR3nt: TGCGCCAGCAGCTTGGCCCCGGACAGGGGCGACTCACCCCTCCACTTT
CDR3aa: CASSLAPDRGDSPLHF

d_gene: NA
j_gene: TRBJ1-2
abundance: NA
v_gene: TRBV2
CDR3nt: TGTGCCAGCAGTGAAGCTCGGTATGGCTACACCTTC
CDR3aa: CASSEARYGYTF

d_gene: TRBD1
j_gene: TRBJ2-6
abundance: NA
v_gene: TRBV19
CDR3nt: TGTGCCAGTAGTTTCCAAACAGGGGGATCGTCGGGGGCCAACGTCCTGACTTTC
CDR3aa: CASSFQTGGSSGANVLTF

d_gene: NA
j_gene: TRBJ2-1
abundance: few
v_gene: TRBV15
CDR3nt: TGTGCCACCAGCAGAGTCGTGAGCACCGGGGGCTACAATGAGCAGTTCTTC
CDR3aa: CATSRVVSTGGYNEQFF

d_gene: NA
j_gene: TRBJ2-7
abundance: NA
v_gene: TRBV30
CDR3nt: TGTGCCTGGACTAGAGGGGGAACCTACGAGCAGTACTTC
CDR3aa: CAWTRGGTYEQYF

d_gene: NA
j_gene: TRBJ2-5
abundance: NA
v_gene: TRBV5-5
CDR3nt: TGTGCCAGCAGCCGGGGGAACCGGGAGACCCAGTACTTC
CDR3aa: CASSRGNRETQYF

d_gene: NA
j_gene: TRBJ1-1
abundance: few
v_gene: TRBV2
CDR3nt: TGTGCCAGCAATGTGCGACCGAACACTGAAGCTTTCTTT
CDR3aa: CASNVRPNTEAFF

d_gene: NA
j_gene: TRBJ1-2
abundance: NA
v_gene: TRBV5-8
CDR3nt: TGTGCCAGCAGCTTGGTATCCCAAAACAACTATGGCTACACCTTC
CDR3aa: CASSLVSQNNYGYTF

d_gene: TRBD2
j_gene: TRBJ2-3
abundance: few
v_gene: TRBV7-2
CDR3nt: TGTGCCAGCAGCTATAGCGGGGGGGCATCAGATACGCAGTATTTT
CDR3aa: CASSYSGGASDTQYF

d_gene: NA
j_gene: TRBJ2-2
abundance: NA
v_gene: TRBV6-5
CDR3nt: TGTGCCAGCAGTAAACCGATCACCGGGGAGCTGTTTTTT
CDR3aa: CASSKPITGELFF

d_gene: NA
j_gene: TRBJ1-6
abundance: NA
v_gene: TRBV6-6
CDR3nt: TGTGCCAGCAGTTACATCGCGACAGTCTATAATTCACCCCTCCACTTT
CDR3aa: CASSYIATVYNSPLHF

d_gene: TRBD1
j_gene: TRBJ1-1
abundance: NA
v_gene: TRBV15
CDR3nt: TGTGCCACCAGCAGAGATGGGTCGACAGGGGGATGGACTGAAGCTTTCTTT
CDR3aa: CATSRDGSTGGWTEAFF

d_gene: TRBD1
j_gene: TRBJ1-4
abundance: NA
v_gene: TRBV5-6
CDR3nt: TGTGCCAGCAGCTTGAGGCAGGGGGGTGAAAAACTGTTTTTT
CDR3aa: CASSLRQGGEKLFF

d_gene: NA
j_gene: TRBJ2-7
abundance: NA
v_gene: TRBV29-1
CDR3nt: TGCAGCGTTGCGAGTAGGGTTCTAGACGAGCAGTACTTC
CDR3aa: CSVASRVLDEQYF

d_gene: NA
j_gene: TRBJ1-5
abundance: NA
v_gene: TRBV19
CDR3nt: TGTGCCAGCCGGGGGGCAGGGGAAAATCAGCCCCAGCATTTT
CDR3aa: CASRGAGENQPQHF

d_gene: TRBD2
j_gene: TRBJ2-7
abundance: NA
v_gene: TRBV9
CDR3nt: TGTGCCAGCAGCGTAGACGCTAGCGGAATCTACGAGCAGTACTTC
CDR3aa: CASSVDASGIYEQYF

d_gene: NA
j_gene: TRBJ2-3
abundance: NA
v_gene: TRBV6-6
CDR3nt: TGTGCCAGCAGGGACCGCAGGAGTCGTTTTGATACGCAGTATTTT
CDR3aa: CASRDRRSRFDTQYF

d_gene: TRBD1
j_gene: TRBJ2-5
abundance: NA
v_gene: TRBV10-3
CDR3nt: TGTGCCACCGGGGACAGGGCAGGAGAGACCCAGTACTTC
CDR3aa: CATGDRAGETQYF

d_gene: NA
j_gene: TRBJ2-1
abundance: NA
v_gene: TRBV27
CDR3nt: TGTGCCAGCAGTTCACAGGGAAGGGTCAAACTAAGTGAGCAGTTCTTC
CDR3aa: CASSSQGRVKLSEQFF

d_gene: NA
j_gene: TRBJ2-7
abundance: NA
v_gene: TRBV18
CDR3nt: TGTGCCAGCTCACCACGTCAGGACGCTCCCTACGAGCAGTACTTC
CDR3aa: CASSPRQDAPYEQYF

d_gene: NA
j_gene: TRBJ1-1
abundance: NA
v_gene: TRBV10-2
CDR3nt: TGCGCCAGCAGTGAGTCGCGGTTTCAGAACACTGAAGCTTTCTTT
CDR3aa: CASSESRFQNTEAFF

d_gene: NA
j_gene: TRBJ2-3
abundance: NA
v_gene: TRBV7-3
CDR3nt: TGTGCCAGCAGCTTAGGACTCCGGCGGGGTATAGATACGCAGTATTTT
CDR3aa: CASSLGLRRGIDTQYF

d_gene: NA
j_gene: TRBJ1-1
abundance: NA
v_gene: TRBV30
CDR3nt: TGTGCCTGGAACCCGGGACTTTCGAACACTGAAGCTTTCTTT
CDR3aa: CAWNPGLSNTEAFF

d_gene: NA
j_gene: TRBJ2-7
abundance: NA
v_gene: TRBV7-2
CDR3nt: TGTGCCAGCAGCTTAACCGCCAGGAACCACTACGAGCAGTACTTC
CDR3aa: CASSLTARNHYEQYF

d_gene: NA
j_gene: TRBJ2-7
abundance: NA
v_gene: TRBV25-1
CDR3nt: TGTGCCAGCAGTGATCGGGACACCGATGGTACCTACGAGCAGTACTTC
CDR3aa: CASSDRDTDGTYEQYF